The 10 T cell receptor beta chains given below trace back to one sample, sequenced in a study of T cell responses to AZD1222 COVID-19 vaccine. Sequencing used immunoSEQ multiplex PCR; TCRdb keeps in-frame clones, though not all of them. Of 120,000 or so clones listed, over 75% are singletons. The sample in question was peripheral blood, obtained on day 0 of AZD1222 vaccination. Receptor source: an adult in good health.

CDR3 loop: CASSEQGLNEQFF. DNA of the CDR3: TGTGCCAGCAGTGAACAGGGTTTAAATGAGCAGTTCTTC. This chain links TRBV2 with TRBJ2-1, with D perhaps TRBD1 (5 bases). Trimming cost V 2 bases and J 7 bases, with 9 bases left between them. The CDR3 spans 13 residues. Per germline, CDR1 SNHLY and CDR2 FYNNEI.

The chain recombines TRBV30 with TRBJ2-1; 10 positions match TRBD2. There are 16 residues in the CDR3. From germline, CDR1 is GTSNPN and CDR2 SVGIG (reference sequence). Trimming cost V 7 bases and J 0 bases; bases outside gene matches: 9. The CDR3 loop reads CAYHPASGSSYNEQFF. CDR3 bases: TGTGCCTACCACCCGGCTAGCGGGAGCTCCTACAATGAGCAGTTCTTC. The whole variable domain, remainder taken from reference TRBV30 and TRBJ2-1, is SQTIHQWPATLVQPVGSPLSLECTVEGTSNPNLYWYRQAAGRGLQLLFYSVGIGQISSEVPQNLSASRPQDRQFILSSKKLLLSDSGFYLCAYHPASGSSYNEQFFGPGTRLTVL.

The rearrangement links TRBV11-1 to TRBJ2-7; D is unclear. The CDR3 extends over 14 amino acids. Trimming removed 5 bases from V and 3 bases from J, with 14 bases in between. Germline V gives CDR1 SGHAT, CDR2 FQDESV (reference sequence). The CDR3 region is CASSPVTIFYEQYF. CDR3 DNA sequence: TGTGCCAGCAGCCCTGTTACAATCTTCTACGAGCAGTACTTC.

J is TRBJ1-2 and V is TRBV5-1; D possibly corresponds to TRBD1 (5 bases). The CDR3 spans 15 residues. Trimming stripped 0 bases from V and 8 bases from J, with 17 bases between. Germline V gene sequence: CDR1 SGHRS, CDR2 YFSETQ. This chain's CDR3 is CASSLGGDHEGGYTF. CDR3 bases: TGCGCCAGCAGCTTGGGTGGGGACCACGAGGGCGGCTACACCTTC.

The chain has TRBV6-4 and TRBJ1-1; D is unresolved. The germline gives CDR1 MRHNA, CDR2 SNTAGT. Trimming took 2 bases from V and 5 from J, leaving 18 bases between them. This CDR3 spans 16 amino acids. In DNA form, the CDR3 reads TGTGCCAGCAGTGACCGCCCCAGAGGCCGTGGGACTGAAGCTTTCTTT. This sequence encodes CASSDRPRGRGTEAFF.

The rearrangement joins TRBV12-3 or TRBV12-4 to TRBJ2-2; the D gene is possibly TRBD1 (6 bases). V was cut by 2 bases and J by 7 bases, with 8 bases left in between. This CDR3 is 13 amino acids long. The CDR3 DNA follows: TGTGCCAGCAGTTTACGAGGGGGCGGGGAGCTGTTTTTT. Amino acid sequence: CASSLRGGGELFF.

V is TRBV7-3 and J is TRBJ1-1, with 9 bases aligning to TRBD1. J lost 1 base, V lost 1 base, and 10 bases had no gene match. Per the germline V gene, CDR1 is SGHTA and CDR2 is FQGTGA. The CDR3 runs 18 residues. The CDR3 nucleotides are TGTGCCAGCAGCTTAAAAGGTGGGACAGGGAGAAAGAACACTGAAGCTTTCTTT. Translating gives CASSLKGGTGRKNTEAFF. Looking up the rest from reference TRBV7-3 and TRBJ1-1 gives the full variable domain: GAGVSQTPSNKVTEKGKYVELRCDPISGHTALYWYRQSLGQGPEFLIYFQGTGAADDSGLPNDRFFAVRPEGSVSTLKIQRTERGDSAVYLCASSLKGGTGRKNTEAFFGQGTRLTVV.

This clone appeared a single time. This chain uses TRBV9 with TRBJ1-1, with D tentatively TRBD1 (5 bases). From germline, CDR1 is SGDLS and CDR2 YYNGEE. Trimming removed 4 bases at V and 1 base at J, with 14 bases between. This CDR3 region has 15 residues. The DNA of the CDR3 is TGTGCCAGCAGCTATGTAGATGGGGGGAACACTGAAGCTTTCTTT. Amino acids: CASSYVDGGNTEAFF.

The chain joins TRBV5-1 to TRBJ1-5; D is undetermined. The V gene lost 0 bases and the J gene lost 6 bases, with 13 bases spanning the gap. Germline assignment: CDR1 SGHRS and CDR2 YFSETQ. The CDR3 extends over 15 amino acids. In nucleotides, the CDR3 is TGCGCCAGCAGCTTGGATGGAGGGAGCGGTCAGCCCCAGCATTTT. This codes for CASSLDGGSGQPQHF.

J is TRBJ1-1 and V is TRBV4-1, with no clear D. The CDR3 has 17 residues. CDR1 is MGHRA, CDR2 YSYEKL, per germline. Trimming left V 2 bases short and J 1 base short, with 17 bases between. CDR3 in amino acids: CASSQPLRRRTNTEAFF. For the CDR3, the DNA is TGCGCCAGCAGCCAACCTTTGAGGAGGCGGACGAACACTGAAGCTTTCTTT.